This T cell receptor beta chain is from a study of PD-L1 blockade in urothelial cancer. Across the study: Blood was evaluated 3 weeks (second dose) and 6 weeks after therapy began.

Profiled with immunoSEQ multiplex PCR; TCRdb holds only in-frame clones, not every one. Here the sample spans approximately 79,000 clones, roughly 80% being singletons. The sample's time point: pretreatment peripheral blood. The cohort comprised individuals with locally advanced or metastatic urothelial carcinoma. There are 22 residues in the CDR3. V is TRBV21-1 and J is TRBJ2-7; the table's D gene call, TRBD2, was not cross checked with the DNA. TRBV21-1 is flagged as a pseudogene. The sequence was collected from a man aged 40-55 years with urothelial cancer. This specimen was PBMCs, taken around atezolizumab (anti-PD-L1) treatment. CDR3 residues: CASSKQGCGGVGTSGRADEQYF. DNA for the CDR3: TGTGCCAGCAGCAAACAGGGATGTGGGGGAGTAGGGACTAGCGGGAGGGCAGACGAGCAGTACTTC.